This T cell receptor beta chain emerged from a study of shared clonotypes between healthy human individuals. Notes on the study in general: Limited genetic and exposure-history diversity came from having few donors.

This table comes from immunoSEQ multiplex PCR, and its TCRdb copy is limited to in-frame clones, with some not included. Altogether 100,000 or so clones are present, roughly two thirds being singletons, with the ten largest covering about 22%. In the case of this clone: Its antigen is undetermined.

The CDR3 covers 15 residues. CDR1 and CDR2 from the germline V gene are KGHSH and LQKENI. Deletions cut 5 bases from V and 6 bases from J, with 17 bases between. The sample consisted of memory CD8+ T cells sorted from blood. Sample subset: CD45RO+ cells pooled with CCR7-negative TemRA cells. The chain employs TRBV18 and TRBJ1-5, with D possibly being TRBD1 (6 bases). The source is a young woman in good health. In DNA form, the CDR3 reads TGTGCCAGCTCATTTCAGGGGCGATCAGGTCAGCCCCAGCATTTT. Protein product: CASSFQGRSGQPQHF.